This entry lists 21 T cell receptor beta chains sequenced from one sample in a study of T cell changes during pregnancy in multiple sclerosis. Assay used: immunoSEQ multiplex PCR; TCRdb lists only in-frame clones, some missing. The data hold about 52,000 clones, with approximately 90% observed a single time. Sequences were derived from CD4+ T cells from peripheral blood mononuclear cells, sampled before pregnancy. These receptors came from a female donor with multiple sclerosis, enrolled in a pregnancy study.

The V gene is TRBV5-5, the J gene TRBJ1-2; tentative D call: TRBD1 (6 bases). Germline V lookup: CDR1 SGHKS, CDR2 YYEKEE (reference sequence). The CDR3 is 15 residues long. The germline V and J ends were trimmed by 0 bases and 2 bases, with 11 bases remaining between them. In DNA form, the CDR3 reads TGTGCCAGCAGCTTGGAGAACAGGGTAAACTATGGCTACACCTTC. It is translated as CASSLENRVNYGYTF.

The chain couples TRBV5-1 to TRBJ2-3, with D maybe TRBD2 (5 bases). The CDR3 is made up of 13 amino acids. The V gene lost 6 bases and the J gene lost 3 bases, with 11 bases spanning the gap. The germline V gene has CDR1 SGHRS and CDR2 YFSETQ. The CDR3 coding sequence is TGCGCCAGCAAGAGAGGGTTTACAGATACGCAGTATTTT. Translating gives CASKRGFTDTQYF.

V gene TRBV4-2 combines with J gene TRBJ2-7; TRBD2 is a possible D gene (5 bases). This CDR3 contains 11 residues. The V gene's germline CDR1 is LGHNA and CDR2 YNFKEQ. V was pared by 8 bases and J by 6 bases, with 11 bases between. CDR3 DNA: TGTGCCAGCCGACGAGGGAGCGAGCAGTACTTC. It is translated as CASRRGSEQYF.

This chain connects TRBV27 to TRBJ2-3; 12 bases line up with TRBD2. J lost 4 bases, V lost 5 bases, and 10 bases had no gene match. CDR3 length: 17 residues. Per the germline V gene, CDR1 is MNHEY and CDR2 is SMNVEV (reference sequence). The DNA for the CDR3 is TGTGCCAGCAGTCGATCTAGCGGGAGGGCGGTATCAGATACGCAGTATTTT. Amino acid sequence: CASSRSSGRAVSDTQYF.

The chain joins TRBV4-1 to TRBJ1-4; D ambiguous. V was trimmed by 4 bases and J by 4 bases, leaving 7 bases between them. CDR1 is MGHRA, CDR2 YSYEKL, per germline. The CDR3 covers 13 residues. CDR3 nucleotides: TGCGCCAGCAGCCGGGCCGTTAATGAAAAACTGTTTTTT. Protein: CASSRAVNEKLFF.

V and J are TRBV6-5 and TRBJ2-1, with D possibly being TRBD1 (6 bases). The CDR3 has 11 residues. The germline gives CDR1 MNHEY, CDR2 SVGAGI. Trimming cost V 6 bases and J 10 bases, with 10 bases left between them. This CDR3 reads CASSQGLEQFF. Here the CDR3 DNA reads TGTGCCAGCAGCCAGGGGCTCGAGCAGTTCTTC.

CDR3 nucleotide sequence: TGTGCCAGCAGCAACCGGCGGCACACAGATACGCAGTATTTT. Protein product: CASSNRRHTDTQYF. The chain is built from TRBV27 and TRBJ2-3, with D hard to call. The CDR3 sequence is 14 residues long. CDR1 is MNHEY, CDR2 SMNVEV, per germline (reference sequence). Trimming stripped 6 bases from V and 2 bases from J, with 12 bases between.

The genes are TRBV28 and TRBJ2-5; a weak D match, TRBD1 (6 bases). This CDR3 spans 12 amino acids. The V gene lost 10 bases and the J gene lost 1 base, with 10 bases spanning the gap. The germline gives CDR1 MDHEN, CDR2 SYDVKM. The CDR3 coding sequence is TGTGCCACCGCGGACAGCCAAGAGACCCAGTACTTC. This encodes CATADSQETQYF.

The CDR3 reads CASSPLGAREPHTGELFF. DNA for the CDR3: TGTGCCAGCTCACCCCTCGGAGCAAGGGAGCCCCACACCGGGGAGCTGTTTTTT. The V gene is TRBV18, the J gene TRBJ2-2; D might be TRBD2 (5 bases). The germline V gene encodes CDR1 KGHSH and CDR2 LQKENI. Between the trimmed V and J ends, which lost 3 bases and 3 bases, there was a span of 20 bases. CDR3 length equals 18 residues.

The chain combines TRBV6-1 with TRBJ1-1; TRBD1 is a possible D gene (5 bases). CDR3 length: 14 amino acids. CDR1 MNHNS and CDR2 SASEGT come from the germline V gene. V lost 1 base and J lost 10, with 16 bases in between. CDR3 nucleotide sequence: TGTGCCAGCAGTGAAGAGGACAAAAGGTTGTCAGCTTTCTTT. It yields the protein CASSEEDKRLSAFF.

V is TRBV18 and J is TRBJ2-7; 10 bases map to TRBD1. Per germline, CDR1 KGHSH and CDR2 LQKENI. The CDR3 length is 16 residues. V lost 2 bases, J lost 7 bases, and 11 bases stayed unmatched. DNA for the CDR3: TGTGCCAGCTCACCAATCCCGGGACAGGGGACAATTGAGCAGTACTTC. It codes for CASSPIPGQGTIEQYF.

CDR3: CASRGQGNYGYTF. CDR3 sequence (DNA): TGTGCCAGCAGGGGCCAGGGGAACTATGGCTACACCTTC. The rearrangement joins TRBV25-1 to TRBJ1-2; maybe TRBD1 (6 bases). Trimming stripped 6 bases from V and 2 bases from J, with 10 bases between. In germline, CDR1 is MGHDK, CDR2 SYGVNS. The length of the CDR3 is 13 residues.

This rearrangement joins TRBV4-1 to TRBJ1-5; tentative D call: TRBD1 (6 bases). V was clipped by 1 base and J by 7 bases, with 17 bases between them. CDR3 length equals 16 residues. Germline lookup yields CDR1 MGHRA and CDR2 YSYEKL. The CDR3: CASSQAGKGVGQPQHF. DNA of the CDR3: TGCGCCAGCAGCCAAGCGGGGAAGGGGGTCGGCCAGCCCCAGCATTTT.

The V and J genes are TRBV23-1 and TRBJ2-7; D not resolved. TRBV23-1 is an open reading frame, and its role is uncertain. This CDR3 comprises 15 residues. Trimming cost V 3 bases and J 0 bases, with 12 bases left between them. DNA of the CDR3: TGCGCCAGCAGTCACGTCGGTGAAACCTCCTACGAGCAGTACTTC. As protein: CASSHVGETSYEQYF.

This chain uses TRBV25-1 with TRBJ2-1; the match to TRBD2 covers 9 bases. Germline CDR1 MGHDK, CDR2 SYGVNS. The CDR3 spans 13 residues. J was trimmed by 12 bases and V by 3 bases; bases with no gene match: 6. The CDR3 DNA sequence: TGTGCCAGCAGTGACAACCTAGCGGGGCGGCAGTTCTTC. Its translation is CASSDNLAGRQFF.

CDR3 protein: CSVAQGRAIQETQYF. As DNA, the CDR3 is TGCAGCGTAGCACAGGGACGAGCAATTCAAGAGACCCAGTACTTC. The genes are TRBV29-1 and TRBJ2-5, with D perhaps matching TRBD1 (6 bases). The CDR3 runs 15 residues. The germline CDR1 and CDR2 sequences are SQVTM and ANQGSEA. V lost 6 bases and J 2 bases, leaving 19 bases between the germline ends.

This chain joins TRBV6-5 and TRBJ2-7, with 12 bases fitting TRBD2. The germline V gene encodes CDR1 MNHEY and CDR2 SVGAGI. The CDR3 totals 14 residues. V lost 6 bases to trimming and J lost 4 bases; unmatched junction nucleotides: 4. The CDR3 nucleotides are TGTGCCAGCAGACCTAGCGGGAGGGGGTACGAGCAGTACTTC. This sequence encodes CASRPSGRGYEQYF.

V gene TRBV7-8 combines with J gene TRBJ2-1; the D gene is possibly TRBD2 (5 bases). The CDR3 sequence is 13 residues long. V lost 5 bases, J lost 8 bases, and 13 bases lay in between. Germline loops: CDR1 SGHVS, CDR2 FQNEAQ. The CDR3 loop reads CASSPMGEDEQFF. The CDR3 DNA reads TGTGCCAGCAGCCCCATGGGAGAGGATGAGCAGTTCTTC.

J is TRBJ1-2 and V is TRBV6-1; D perhaps matches TRBD1 (6 bases). Germline V CDR1 and CDR2: MNHNS, SASEGT. This CDR3 region has 18 residues. Trimming stripped 4 bases from V and 6 bases from J, with 27 bases between. The CDR3: CASSGGQMGGPRLHGYTF. CDR3 coding DNA: TGTGCCAGCAGTGGGGGGCAAATGGGGGGGCCTCGTCTCCATGGCTACACCTTC.

The chain combines TRBV10-1 with TRBJ2-3; TRBD1 might be the D (5 bases). This CDR3 region has 13 residues. V was trimmed by 11 bases and J by 0 bases, leaving 12 bases between them. Germline lookup yields CDR1 WNHNN and CDR2 SYGVQD (reference sequence). CDR3 protein: CAGARISTDTQYF. The CDR3, as DNA: TGCGCCGGGGCTAGAATTAGCACAGATACGCAGTATTTT.

This clone was seen only once. The chain carries TRBV2 and TRBJ1-3, with unresolved D. V lost 1 base and J 1 base, leaving 8 bases between the germline ends. Germline-derived CDR1 and CDR2 are SNHLY and FYNNEI. This CDR3 has 15 residues. The CDR3 reads CASSEGPGSGNTIYF. The CDR3 DNA reads TGTGCCAGCAGTGAAGGCCCGGGGTCTGGAAACACCATATATTTT.